Each of the 7 T cell receptor beta chains below was sequenced from the same sample in a study of TIL therapy for anti-PD-1-resistant metastatic lung cancer. This sample's time point: pre-treatment sample, taken before nivolumab and TIL therapy. The libraries were made with immunoSEQ v3. Assay: immunoSEQ multiplex PCR; the TCRdb copy retains only in-frame clones and omits some. The table has tens of thousands of clones, 55% to 75% seen once. Here the sequenced sample was blood, taken at baseline. The receptors stem from a person aged 25-80 years with non-small cell lung cancer.

This clone was recorded a few times. The chain is built from TRBV19 and TRBJ1-1; 9 bases match TRBD1. The CDR3 has 18 amino acids. Per germline, CDR1 LNHDA and CDR2 SQIVND (reference sequence). V lost 7 bases to trimming and J lost 1 base; unmatched junction nucleotides: 16. The CDR3 bases are TGTGCCAGTATCCGGGTTTACACGACAGGGGGAGGGAACACTGAAGCTTTCTTT. Residues: CASIRVYTTGGGNTEAFF.

The V call is TRBV12-5, the J call TRBJ2-5; 10 nucleotides align to TRBD2. The germline V gene has CDR1 LGHNT and CDR2 FRNRAP. This CDR3 has 15 amino acids. After removal of 1 base from V and 5 bases from J, the junction contained 4 bases not matched to a gene. The chain's CDR3 is CASGLGSGRGETQYF. The CDR3, as DNA: TGTGCTAGTGGTTTGGGGAGCGGGAGGGGGGAGACCCAGTACTTC.

This chain uses TRBV29-1 with TRBJ2-5; the D gene is possibly TRBD2 (5 bases). The V end lost 7 bases, the J end lost 2 bases, and 11 bases lay between the germline ends. Germline CDR1 and CDR2: SQVTM and ANQGSEA. There are 12 residues in the CDR3. The CDR3 sequence: CSAPRGQETQYF. In nucleotides, the CDR3 is TGCAGCGCCCCGAGAGGGCAAGAGACCCAGTACTTC.

This clone was detected only once. The chain links TRBV5-1 to TRBJ1-4; D call uncertain. V lost 3 bases and J 0 bases, leaving 12 bases between the germline ends. Germline V gene data show CDR1 as SGHRS and CDR2 as YFSETQ. The CDR3 is 16 residues long. CDR3 nucleotide sequence: TGCGCCAGCAGCTCACTGTATGGCGCAACTAATGAAAAACTGTTTTTT. Residues: CASSSLYGATNEKLFF.

This clone has just a few counts. The chain has TRBV5-4 and TRBJ1-1; D is ambiguous. V was shortened by 4 bases and J by 4 bases, with 20 bases between the two germline ends. The CDR3 sequence is 16 residues long. Germline CDR1 SGHNT, CDR2 YYREEE (reference sequence). CDR3 loop: CASSHSIRGLTTEAFF. Here the CDR3 DNA reads TGTGCCAGCAGCCATTCGATCCGGGGTCTTACCACTGAAGCTTTCTTT.

The table lists this clone with a few counts. The V and J genes are TRBV5-6 and TRBJ1-1; D is possibly TRBD1 (5 bases). Trimming removed 0 bases at V and 6 bases at J, with 9 bases between. Per germline, CDR1 SGHDT and CDR2 YYEEEE. The CDR3 is 13 residues long. Here the CDR3 DNA reads TGTGCCAGCAGCTTGGCAGGGTTCGCTGAAGCTTTCTTT. Encoded protein: CASSLAGFAEAFF.

The chain links TRBV7-9 to TRBJ2-5; 7 nucleotides match TRBD1. The germline CDR1 and CDR2 sequences are SEHNR and FQNEAQ (reference sequence). This CDR3 is built from 15 residues. The V and J ends lost 4 bases and 2 bases, in that order; junction bases with no gene match: 7. In DNA, the CDR3 is TGTGCCAGCAGCTCGTACAGGGGCAGGCAAGAGACCCAGTACTTC. The encoded protein is CASSSYRGRQETQYF.